Listed here is a single T cell receptor (beta chain). The record originates from a study of blood T cell repertoires in COVID-19. The wider study: COVID-19 samples collected from the United States, Italy and Spain covered acute and convalescent phases. The cDNA or gDNA used as material had been derived from T cells, B-cell-depleted T cells, or PBMCs.

As handled by the study authors: Cell counts per sample came from amplifying reference gene primers. Assay: immunoSEQ multiplex PCR; the TCRdb copy retains only in-frame clones and omits some. V and J calls plus clone size are reproduced from that table; the DNA served to infer D and trimming. This sample has some 200,000 clones, with around 80% found just once. Per germline, CDR1 LGHNA and CDR2 YSLEER. The CDR3 runs to 17 residues. V dropped 1 base and J dropped 4; count of bases not matched to a gene: 8. The sample comprised peripheral blood. The TCR was taken from a woman in her 40s who had recovered from COVID-19. This chain links TRBV4-3 with TRBJ2-3; TRBD1 matches 10 bases. In DNA form, the CDR3 reads TGCGCCAGCAGCCAAGCATACGGGACAGGGGACGCAGATACGCAGTATTTT. Protein: CASSQAYGTGDADTQYF.